What follows describes a single T cell receptor (beta chain). The data derive from a study of blood T cell repertoires in COVID-19. Original analysis: Reference gene primer amplification gave estimated nucleated cell counts. Profiling relied on immunoSEQ multiplex PCR, and the TCRdb table lists in-frame clones only, not all of them. The V and J calls and clone size were taken over from that table, and D and trimming were inferred from the DNA. The data hold approximately 210,000 clones, with around 81% observed a single time. Individuals drawn from under 30 US areas were roughly 18 to 100 years old. Per the germline V gene, CDR1 is MNHNS and CDR2 is SASEGT. The CDR3 contains 16 residues. The V segment lost 2 bases and the J segment 7 bases; nucleotides outside the gene matches: 7.

The V and J genes are TRBV6-1 and TRBJ1-6; 8 bases are shared with TRBD1. The sequence derives from a woman between 45 and 60 years old with acute COVID-19. Sequenced input: PBMCs or T cells enriched from blood (not recorded which). The CDR3 reads CASSERTGTGNSPLHF. CDR3 nucleotide sequence: TGTGCCAGCAGTGAACGGACAGGGACGGGGAATTCACCCCTCCACTTT.